The entry below describes one TCR beta chain. This entry belongs to a study of blood T cell repertoires in COVID-19. This CDR3 has 13 residues. V was shortened by 4 bases and J by 2 bases, with 9 bases between the two germline ends. The germline CDR1 and CDR2 sequences are SGHDT and YYEEEE. This table comes from immunoSEQ multiplex PCR, and its TCRdb copy is limited to in-frame clones, with some not included. This table holds about 350,000 clones, 89% found once. The V gene is TRBV5-6, the J gene TRBJ1-2, with a possible D match to TRBD1 (6 bases). This clonotype was sampled from a woman aged 60-70 years with COVID-19, enrolled during active disease. What was sequenced was peripheral blood. In nucleotides, the CDR3 is TGTGCCAGCAGCACGAGGGGGAACTATGGCTACACCTTC. Protein product: CASSTRGNYGYTF.